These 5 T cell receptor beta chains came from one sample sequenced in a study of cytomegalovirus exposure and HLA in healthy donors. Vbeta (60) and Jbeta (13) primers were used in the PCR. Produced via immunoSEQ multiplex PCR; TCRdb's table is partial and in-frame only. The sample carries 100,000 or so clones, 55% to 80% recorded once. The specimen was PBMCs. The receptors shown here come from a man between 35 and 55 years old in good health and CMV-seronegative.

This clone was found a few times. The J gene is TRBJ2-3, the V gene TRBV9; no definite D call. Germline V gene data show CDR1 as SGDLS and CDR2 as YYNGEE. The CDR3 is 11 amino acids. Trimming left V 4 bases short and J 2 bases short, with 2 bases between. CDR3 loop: CASSLTDTQYF. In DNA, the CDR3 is TGTGCCAGCAGCCTCACAGATACGCAGTATTTT.

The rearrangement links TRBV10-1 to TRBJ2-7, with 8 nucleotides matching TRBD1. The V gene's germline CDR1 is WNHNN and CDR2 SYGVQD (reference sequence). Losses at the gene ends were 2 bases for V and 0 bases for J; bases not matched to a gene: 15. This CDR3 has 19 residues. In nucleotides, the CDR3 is TGCGCCAGCAGTGAGGAGCGTCCCAGGGGGCGGCCAAGCTCCTACGAGCAGTACTTC. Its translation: CASSEERPRGRPSSYEQYF.

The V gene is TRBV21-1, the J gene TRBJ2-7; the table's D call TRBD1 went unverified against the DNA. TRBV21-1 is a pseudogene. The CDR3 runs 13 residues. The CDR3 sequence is CASSKVGTNEQYF. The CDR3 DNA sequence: TGTGCCAGCAGCAAAGTGGGGACAAATGAGCAGTACTTC.

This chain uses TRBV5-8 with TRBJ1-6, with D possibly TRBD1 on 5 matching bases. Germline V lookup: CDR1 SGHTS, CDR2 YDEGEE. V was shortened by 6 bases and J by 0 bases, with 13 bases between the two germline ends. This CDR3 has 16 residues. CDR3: CASTARANSYNSPLHF. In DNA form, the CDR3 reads TGTGCCAGCACCGCCAGGGCGAACTCCTATAATTCACCCCTCCACTTT. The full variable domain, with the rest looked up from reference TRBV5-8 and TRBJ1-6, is EAGVTQSPTHLIKTRGQQATLRCSPISGHTSVYWYQQALGLGLQFLLWYDEGEERNRGNFPPRFSGRQFPNYSSELNVNALELEDSALYLCASTARANSYNSPLHFGNGTRLTVT.

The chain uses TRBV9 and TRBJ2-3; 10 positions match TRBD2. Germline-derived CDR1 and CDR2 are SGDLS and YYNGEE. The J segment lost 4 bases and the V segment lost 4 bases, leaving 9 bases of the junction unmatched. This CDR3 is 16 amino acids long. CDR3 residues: CASSPGGLAGADTQYF. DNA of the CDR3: TGTGCCAGCAGCCCTGGAGGTCTAGCGGGGGCAGATACGCAGTATTTT.